These T cell receptor beta chains were read from a single sample in a study of shared clonotypes between healthy human individuals. Clones were read by immunoSEQ multiplex PCR, and TCRdb kept only the in-frame ones, dropping some. Among about 1.1 million clones listed, around three quarters were seen once. Sample: memory CD4+ T cells from PBMCs. The receptors originated from a young man in good health. Some clones in this sample may be carry-over from other donors' samples. Both conserved end residues are trimmed from each CDR3. The order of the fields is CDR3 length, V gene, J gene, CDR3 protein.

len: 13
v_gene: TRBV28
j_gene: TRBJ1-2
CDR3aa: ASSELPTVNYGYT

len: 11
v_gene: TRBV11-2
j_gene: TRBJ2-7
CDR3aa: ASSSIRVYEQY

len: 16
v_gene: TRBV11-2
j_gene: TRBJ2-2
CDR3aa: ASSLDERSSTNTGELF

len: 10
v_gene: TRBV19
j_gene: TRBJ2-7
CDR3aa: ASHGRADEQY

len: 14
v_gene: TRBV5-8
j_gene: TRBJ2-1
CDR3aa: ASSRTRGGGYNEQF

len: 13
v_gene: TRBV6-1
j_gene: TRBJ1-1
CDR3aa: ASRVQVLLNTEAF

len: 15
v_gene: TRBV28
j_gene: TRBJ1-2
CDR3aa: ASSFRTGGPMHYGYT

len: 13
v_gene: TRBV10-2
j_gene: TRBJ1-5
CDR3aa: ASSYGSAGNQPQH

len: 11
v_gene: TRBV28
j_gene: TRBJ1-1
CDR3aa: ASTSTVNTEAF

len: 11
v_gene: TRBV29-1
j_gene: TRBJ1-5
CDR3aa: SVGFRVDQPQH

len: 11
v_gene: TRBV18
j_gene: TRBJ1-1
CDR3aa: ASSPGGDTEAF

len: 13
v_gene: TRBV5-1
j_gene: TRBJ1-1
CDR3aa: ASSGTESWSTEAF

len: 12
v_gene: TRBV28
j_gene: TRBJ2-7
CDR3aa: ASTLTLASYEQY

len: 14
v_gene: TRBV19
j_gene: TRBJ1-5
CDR3aa: ASRDPGGAGNQPQH

len: 12
v_gene: TRBV6-1
j_gene: TRBJ1-1
CDR3aa: ASSEKVMNTEAF

len: 12
v_gene: TRBV5-1
j_gene: TRBJ2-3
CDR3aa: ASSPGTRADTQY

len: 11
v_gene: TRBV5-1
j_gene: TRBJ1-1
CDR3aa: ASWDREDTEAF

len: 12
v_gene: TRBV27
j_gene: TRBJ2-7
CDR3aa: ASRRQGQTYEQY